Following are 29 T cell receptor beta chains from one sample sequenced in a study of CD8 T cells in Susac syndrome. An amount of RNA that ranged from about 0.45 to 1 ug was reverse transcribed with random hexamers. TCRdb used MiXCR to reprocess the immunoSEQ multiplex PCR reads, holding one entry per CDR3 protein. The table records roughly 130,000 distinct CDR3 sequences, roughly 94% of them present only once. The sample taken for sequencing was CD4+ T cells from PBMCs. The source is a human donor with multiple sclerosis.

The V gene is TRBV29-1, the J gene TRBJ1-2; D call uncertain. The germline V gene encodes CDR1 SQVTM and CDR2 ANQGSEA. Trimming took 5 bases from V and 6 from J, leaving 16 bases between them. The length of the CDR3 is 13 residues. CDR3 nucleotides: TGCAGCGTTAAGAGGCAAGTAGATGATGGCTACACCTTC. Translating gives CSVKRQVDDGYTF.

The V gene is TRBV2, the J gene TRBJ1-3; TRBD1 might be the D (5 bases). Trimming removed 8 bases at V and 0 bases at J, with 20 bases between. The CDR3 spans 17 residues. CDR1 and CDR2 (germline): SNHLY, FYNNEI. In nucleotides, the CDR3 is TGTGCCAGCCTGGGGCGGGGCCCGATCAGCTCTGGAAACACCATATATTTT. Translating it yields CASLGRGPISSGNTIYF. Combining the CDR3 with reference TRBV2 and TRBJ1-3 gives the whole variable domain EPEVTQTPSHQVTQMGQEVILRCVPISNHLYFYWYRQILGQKVEFLVSFYNNEISEKSEIFDDQFSVERPDGSNFTLKIRSTKLEDSAMYFCASLGRGPISSGNTIYFGEGSWLTVV.

The chain carries TRBV30 and TRBJ2-5; D might be TRBD1 (5 bases). Germline CDR1 is GTSNPN and CDR2 is SVGIG (reference sequence). Trimming took 2 bases from V and 5 from J, leaving 9 bases between them. CDR3 length: 12 residues. CDR3 in amino acids: CAWSTGPETQYF. The CDR3 region has the DNA TGTGCCTGGAGTACAGGTCCGGAGACCCAGTACTTC.

V and J are TRBV30 and TRBJ1-5, with a weak D call TRBD1 (5 bases). With 0 bases removed from V and 1 base from J, the gap between germline ends came to 13 bases. The CDR3 is 16 amino acids. CDR1 and CDR2 (germline): GTSNPN, SVGIG (reference sequence). The CDR3 spells CAWSVPRQGSNQPQHF. The CDR3 nucleotides read TGTGCCTGGAGTGTACCCAGGCAGGGCAGCAATCAGCCCCAGCATTTT.

This clonotype has a single count. The chain recombines TRBV28 with TRBJ1-1; perhaps TRBD1 as D (6 bases). Per germline, CDR1 MDHEN and CDR2 SYDVKM. Trimming removed 6 bases from V and 5 bases from J, with 13 bases in between. The CDR3 length is 13 residues. CDR3 nucleotides: TGTGCCAGCAGCATGGGACATCTTACTGAAGCTTTCTTT. This sequence encodes CASSMGHLTEAFF. The variable domain in full, with the rest retrieved from reference TRBV28 and TRBJ1-1, is DVKVTQSSRYLVKRTGEKVFLECVQDMDHENMFWYRQDPGLGLRLIYFSYDVKMKEKGDIPEGYSVSREKKERFSLILESASTNQTSMYLCASSMGHLTEAFFGQGTRLTVV.

The chain has TRBV3-1 and TRBJ2-3; D unclear. Germline CDR1 is LGHDT and CDR2 is YNNKEL (reference sequence). V gave up 0 bases and J gave up 2 bases, with 12 bases separating them. This CDR3 has 16 amino acids. CDR3 region: CASSQDTLALTDTQYF. DNA for the CDR3: TGTGCCAGCAGCCAAGATACTCTCGCCCTCACAGATACGCAGTATTTT.

The V gene is TRBV7-2, the J gene TRBJ1-5, with D unclear. This CDR3 is built from 16 residues. The germline CDR1 and CDR2 sequences are SGHTA and FQGNSA. V shed 0 bases and J shed 0 bases, with 9 bases lying between them. CDR3 sequence: CASSLASAYSNQPQHF. CDR3 bases: TGTGCCAGCAGCTTAGCGTCAGCATATAGCAATCAGCCCCAGCATTTT.

As regards this clonotype: A much larger clone differs from this one at a single base, so this may be a read error. The chain joins TRBV5-6 to TRBJ2-5; D remains unclear. The CDR3 is 11 residues long. Trimming took off 0 bases at V and 6 bases at J, with 3 bases between the two ends. CDR1 is SGHDT and CDR2 is YYEEEE in the germline V gene. The CDR3 loop is CASSLEKTQYF. The CDR3 nucleotides are TGTGCCAGCAGCTTGGAAAAGACCCAGTACTTC.

The chain is built from TRBV27 and TRBJ2-7, with TRBD1 matching 7 bases. Trimming at V came to 10 bases and at J to 12 bases, leaving 3 bases not matched to a gene. The germline CDR1 and CDR2 sequences are MNHEY and SMNVEV (reference sequence). This CDR3 has 8 amino acids. CDR3 protein: CAIYRGYF. CDR3 nucleotide sequence: TGTGCCATCTACAGGGGGTACTTC.

This clonotype was counted a single time. The chain uses TRBV5-1 and TRBJ2-5; 10 bases agree with TRBD1. Germline-derived CDR1 and CDR2 are SGHRS and YFSETQ. V dropped 7 bases and J dropped 2; count of bases not matched to a gene: 11. This CDR3 comprises 16 residues. This chain's CDR3 is CASSVTGGAGQETQYF. In DNA, the CDR3 is TGCGCCAGCTCTGTGACAGGGGGCGCGGGACAAGAGACCCAGTACTTC. The full variable domain, rest sourced from reference TRBV5-1 and TRBJ2-5, is KAGVTQTPRYLIKTRGQQVTLSCSPISGHRSVSWYQQTPGQGLQFLFEYFSETQRNKGNFPGRFSGRQFSNSRSEMNVSTLELGDSALYLCASSVTGGAGQETQYFGPGTRLLVL.

The V and J genes are TRBV5-6 and TRBJ2-6; TRBD1 agrees at 8 bases. The junction had 12 bases not matched to a gene; V was cut back by 5 bases and J by 2 bases. The CDR3 covers 18 residues. Germline-derived CDR1 and CDR2 are SGHDT and YYEEEE. The CDR3 here is CASRRTDRGRTGANVLTF. CDR3 coding DNA: TGTGCCAGCAGGCGGACCGACAGGGGAAGAACTGGGGCCAACGTCCTGACTTTC.

This chain joins TRBV20-1 and TRBJ2-7; TRBD2 aligns across 8 bases. This CDR3 region has 14 residues. Unmatched junction bases numbered 10, after V lost 6 bases and J lost 3 bases. Germline CDR1 DFQATT, CDR2 SNEGSKA (reference sequence). CDR3 coding DNA: TGCAGTGCAGATGGGTGGCTAGCGGGCTACGAGCAGTACTTC. Translated, it gives CSADGWLAGYEQYF.

The V and J genes are TRBV7-3 and TRBJ1-6, with a weak D call TRBD1 (5 bases). Trimming took 0 bases from V and 7 from J, leaving 10 bases between them. The CDR3 length is 15 residues. CDR1 and CDR2 (germline): SGHTA, FQGTGA. Here the CDR3 DNA reads TGTGCCAGCAGCTTAACAGGGGCGGTCAATTCACCCCTCCACTTT. It yields the protein CASSLTGAVNSPLHF.

The genes are TRBV25-1 and TRBJ1-2; D unclear. Germline loops: CDR1 MGHDK, CDR2 SYGVNS. The V gene lost 4 bases and the J gene lost 0 bases, with 6 bases spanning the gap. The CDR3 is 13 amino acids. CDR3 in DNA: TGTGCCAGCAGTGTTCAGCCTAACTATGGCTACACCTTC. Its translation is CASSVQPNYGYTF.

J is TRBJ2-5 and V is TRBV14; unclear D gene. Deletions cut 2 bases from V and 4 bases from J, with 8 bases between. CDR3 length: 13 residues. Germline CDR1 reads SGHDN; CDR2 reads FVKESK. CDR3 nucleotides: TGTGCCAGCAGCCAACAGCTAAGAGAGACCCAGTACTTC. Its protein is CASSQQLRETQYF.

The chain couples TRBV11-1 to TRBJ2-5; D might be TRBD1 (6 bases). The CDR3 is 14 amino acids. Trimming pared 1 base from V and 2 bases from J, leaving 8 bases between. The germline gives CDR1 SGHAT, CDR2 FQDESV (reference sequence). CDR3 sequence (DNA): TGTGCCAGCAGCTTAGTGAGGGGGCAAGAGACCCAGTACTTC. As protein: CASSLVRGQETQYF.

The chain uses TRBV29-1 and TRBJ1-5; maybe TRBD1 (6 bases). V was pared by 4 bases and J by 7 bases, with 17 bases between. The germline V gene has CDR1 SQVTM and CDR2 ANQGSEA. This CDR3 contains 14 residues. The chain's CDR3 is CSVVTGRPGQPQHF. The DNA for the CDR3 is TGCAGCGTTGTAACAGGGCGGCCCGGGCAGCCCCAGCATTTT.

The V and J genes are TRBV5-4 and TRBJ2-2; TRBD1 is a possible D gene (6 bases). The CDR3 is made up of 15 amino acids. V was cut by 0 bases and J by 8 bases, with 14 bases left in between. The V gene's germline CDR1 is SGHNT and CDR2 YYREEE (reference sequence). CDR3 amino acids: CASSLDVGARGELFF. The CDR3 DNA is TGTGCCAGCAGCTTGGATGTGGGGGCGCGAGGGGAGCTGTTTTTT.

This chain links TRBV9 with TRBJ1-2; tentatively, D is TRBD1 (5 bases). This CDR3 is built from 13 residues. Germline V gene sequence: CDR1 SGDLS, CDR2 YYNGEE. Between the trimmed V and J ends, which lost 4 bases and 5 bases, there was a span of 12 bases. The CDR3 nucleotides read TGTGCCAGCAGCTTCCAGGGAAGGTATGGCTACACCTTC. Translation gives CASSFQGRYGYTF.

The V call is TRBV30, the J call TRBJ1-6; 10 bases are shared with TRBD1. Looked up from germline, CDR1 is GTSNPN and CDR2 is SVGIG (reference sequence). V was pared by 1 base and J by 6 bases, with 6 bases of the junction left unmatched. This CDR3 region has 16 residues. CDR3 loop: CAWSAGTGVGNSPLHF. The CDR3 DNA reads as TGTGCCTGGAGTGCCGGGACAGGGGTGGGTAATTCACCCCTCCACTTT.

CDR3 loop: CSARAVAGVPDTQYF. CDR3 in DNA: TGCAGTGCTAGAGCGGTAGCGGGAGTACCAGATACGCAGTATTTT. The chain employs TRBV20-1 and TRBJ2-3; 9 nucleotides align to TRBD2. Germline CDR1 and CDR2: DFQATT and SNEGSKA (reference sequence). Trimming cost V 1 base and J 4 bases; bases outside gene matches: 6. This CDR3 has 15 residues.

CDR3 residues: CASSLVRGGNTEAFF. Written as DNA, the CDR3 is TGCGCCAGCAGCTTGGTTCGTGGCGGGAACACTGAAGCTTTCTTT. This rearrangement joins TRBV5-1 to TRBJ1-1; D unclear. CDR1 and CDR2 from the germline V gene are SGHRS and YFSETQ. The ends were cut back, 0 bases at V and 1 base at J, with 10 bases in the middle. The CDR3 extends over 15 amino acids.

This chain connects TRBV19 to TRBJ1-5; no definite D call. V gave up 6 bases and J gave up 0 bases, with 12 bases separating them. The CDR3 totals 15 residues. Germline V CDR1 and CDR2: LNHDA, SQIVND (reference sequence). Here the CDR3 reads CASSFGPGSNQPQHF. Written as DNA, the CDR3 is TGTGCCAGTAGCTTTGGACCGGGTAGCAATCAGCCCCAGCATTTT.

The V and J genes are TRBV5-1 and TRBJ2-3; D tentatively fits TRBD1 or TRBD2 (5 bases each). V was pared by 0 bases and J by 2 bases, with 10 bases between. Germline V gene sequence: CDR1 SGHRS, CDR2 YFSETQ. The length of the CDR3 is 15 residues. The CDR3 protein is CASSLGTGLTDTQYF. The CDR3 DNA sequence: TGCGCCAGCAGCTTGGGGACGGGGCTCACAGATACGCAGTATTTT. Full variable domain (outside the CDR3, taken from reference TRBV5-1 and TRBJ2-3): KAGVTQTPRYLIKTRGQQVTLSCSPISGHRSVSWYQQTPGQGLQFLFEYFSETQRNKGNFPGRFSGRQFSNSRSEMNVSTLELGDSALYLCASSLGTGLTDTQYFGPGTRLTVL.

The chain carries TRBV2 and TRBJ1-4, with 8 bases identical to TRBD1. In germline, CDR1 is SNHLY, CDR2 FYNNEI. J was trimmed by 8 bases and V by 7 bases; bases with no gene match: 12. The CDR3 contains 15 residues. CDR3 in amino acids: CASILDRDRIEKLFF. Here the CDR3 DNA reads TGTGCCAGCATCTTAGACCGGGACAGGATCGAAAAACTGTTTTTT.

The V and J genes are TRBV4-1 and TRBJ2-3; TRBD2 is a possible D gene (6 bases). Germline V gene sequence: CDR1 MGHRA, CDR2 YSYEKL. V lost 4 bases and J 4 bases, leaving 21 bases between the germline ends. The CDR3 sequence is 17 residues long. CDR3: CASSPYQTSRMADTQYF. DNA for the CDR3: TGCGCCAGCAGCCCTTATCAGACTAGTAGAATGGCAGATACGCAGTATTTT.

The genes are TRBV6-1 and TRBJ1-3; D gene uncertain. Germline V gene sequence: CDR1 MNHNS, CDR2 SASEGT. V lost 7 bases, J lost 0 bases, and 7 bases lay in between. The CDR3 loop spans 13 amino acids. The CDR3: CASIEFSGNTIYF. CDR3 in DNA: TGTGCCAGCATCGAGTTCTCTGGAAACACCATATATTTT.

The gene calls are TRBV7-8 and TRBJ1-1; D perhaps matches TRBD1 (5 bases). The germline V gene encodes CDR1 SGHVS and CDR2 FQNEAQ. Trimming took 7 bases from V and 4 from J, leaving 16 bases between them. This CDR3 region has 14 residues. The CDR3 region has the DNA TGTGCCAGCACCCCCAGAGGGGCGAGCACTGAAGCTTTCTTT. This translates into CASTPRGASTEAFF.

The chain joins TRBV5-1 to TRBJ1-2; no reliable D call. The CDR3 length is 12 residues. Looked up from germline, CDR1 is SGHRS and CDR2 is YFSETQ. V dropped 0 bases and J dropped 5 bases, with 5 bases sitting between them. The CDR3 region has the DNA TGCGCCAGCAGCTTGGAGCAATATGGCTACACCTTC. Amino acid sequence: CASSLEQYGYTF.